A single sample is the source of the 9 T cell receptor beta chains below, sequenced in a study of lymphopenia after photon versus proton radiotherapy. Produced via immunoSEQ multiplex PCR; TCRdb's table is partial and in-frame only. The table has about 12,000 clones, about 85% seen once. The specimen comprised peripheral blood, sampled from a patient treated with photon-based radiotherapy. The receptors shown here come from a man aged 55-75 years with pancreatic cancer.

The J gene is TRBJ2-5, the V gene TRBV2; 11 bases align to TRBD2. V dropped 8 bases and J dropped 5; count of bases not matched to a gene: 13. CDR1 is SNHLY and CDR2 is FYNNEI in the germline V gene. This CDR3 comprises 16 residues. CDR3 amino acids: CASFLGLAGGRETQYF. CDR3 bases: TGTGCCAGCTTTCTCGGGCTAGCGGGGGGACGGGAGACCCAGTACTTC. Drawing the rest from reference TRBV2 and TRBJ2-5, the complete variable domain is EPEVTQTPSHQVTQMGQEVILRCVPISNHLYFYWYRQILGQKVEFLVSFYNNEISEKSEIFDDQFSVERPDGSNFTLKIRSTKLEDSAMYFCASFLGLAGGRETQYFGPGTRLLVL.

This CDR3 is CASGAGANQPQHF. The CDR3 DNA reads as TGTGCCAGTGGGGCGGGGGCAAATCAGCCCCAGCATTTT. The chain carries TRBV2 and TRBJ1-5; D might be TRBD1 (6 bases). Germline values: CDR1 SNHLY, CDR2 FYNNEI. V was shortened by 9 bases and J by 4 bases, with 13 bases between the two germline ends. The CDR3 is made up of 13 amino acids.

The chain uses TRBV6-1 and TRBJ2-7; 7 nucleotides line up with TRBD2. The CDR3 is 15 residues long. V shed 1 base and J 2 bases; nucleotides not matched to a gene: 5. Germline V CDR1 and CDR2: MNHNS, SASEGT. For the CDR3, the DNA is TGTGCCAGCAGTGAAGGGCTAGCGGAAACCTACGAGCAGTACTTC. Its protein is CASSEGLAETYEQYF.

The chain is built from TRBV7-3 and TRBJ2-1; 8 bases align to TRBD2. CDR3 length: 15 residues. Germline trimming cut 5 bases from V and 4 bases from J; bases unmatched to any gene: 7. Germline V gene lookup returns CDR1 SGHTA and CDR2 FQGTGA. The CDR3 loop is CASSPTSGEYNEQFF. The CDR3 DNA follows: TGTGCCAGCAGCCCAACTAGCGGTGAATACAATGAGCAGTTCTTC.

The rearrangement uses TRBV9 and TRBJ2-2, with 9 bases aligning to TRBD2. Germline V gene lookup returns CDR1 SGDLS and CDR2 YYNGEE. V lost 3 bases to trimming and J lost 7 bases; unmatched junction nucleotides: 25. This CDR3 contains 21 residues. The CDR3: CASSAGTGAGGPRSYGGELFF. For the CDR3, the DNA is TGTGCCAGCAGCGCCGGAACCGGCGCGGGGGGGCCCAGGAGTTACGGCGGGGAGCTGTTTTTT.

The CDR3 reads CAIGYMQGDSYEQYF. As DNA, the CDR3 is TGTGCCATCGGTTATATGCAGGGCGACTCCTACGAGCAGTACTTC. The rearrangement joins TRBV10-3 to TRBJ2-7, with a possible D match to TRBD1 (5 bases). The length of the CDR3 is 15 residues. The germline V gene encodes CDR1 ENHRY and CDR2 SYGVKD. Trimming took 8 bases from V and 0 from J, leaving 17 bases between them.

The CDR3 sequence is CASSLGGRRTDTQYF. For the CDR3, the DNA is TGTGCCAGCAGCTTAGGCGGGAGGAGGACAGATACGCAGTATTTT. The chain carries TRBV11-2 and TRBJ2-3; the match to TRBD2 covers 8 bases. The germline CDR1 and CDR2 sequences are SGHAT and FQNNGV. V lost 1 base, J lost 3 bases, and 3 bases stayed unmatched. The CDR3 runs 15 residues.

The V gene is TRBV4-3, the J gene TRBJ2-5; D not certain. CDR1 and CDR2 from the germline V gene are LGHNA and YSLEER. This CDR3 is 13 amino acids long. Trimming removed 5 bases from V and 2 bases from J, with 9 bases in between. This CDR3 reads CASSLREQETQYF. DNA for the CDR3: TGCGCCAGCAGCTTGCGCGAACAAGAGACCCAGTACTTC.

This clone came up once. The CDR3 here is CASSRTGTGYQPQHF. For the CDR3, the DNA is TGTGCCAGCAGTCGCACCGGGACAGGGTACCAGCCCCAGCATTTT. The V and J genes are TRBV2 and TRBJ1-5; 9 nucleotides match TRBD1. CDR3 length: 15 amino acids. The V gene end was trimmed by 5 bases and the J gene end by 7 bases; junction bases not matched to a gene: 9. Germline V lookup: CDR1 SNHLY, CDR2 FYNNEI.